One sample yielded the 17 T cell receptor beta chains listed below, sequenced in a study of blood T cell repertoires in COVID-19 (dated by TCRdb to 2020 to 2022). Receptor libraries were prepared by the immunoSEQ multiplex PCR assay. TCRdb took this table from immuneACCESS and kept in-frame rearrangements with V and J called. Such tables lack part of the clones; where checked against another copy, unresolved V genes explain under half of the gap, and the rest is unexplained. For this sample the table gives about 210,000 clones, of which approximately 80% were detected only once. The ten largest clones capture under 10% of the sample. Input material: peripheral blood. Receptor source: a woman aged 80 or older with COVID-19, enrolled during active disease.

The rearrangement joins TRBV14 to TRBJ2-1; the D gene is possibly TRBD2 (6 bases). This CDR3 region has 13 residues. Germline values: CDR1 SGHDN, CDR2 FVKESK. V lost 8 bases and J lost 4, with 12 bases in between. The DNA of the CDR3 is TGTGCCAGCTCTACGGGAGCATACAATGAGCAGTTCTTC. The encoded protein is CASSTGAYNEQFF. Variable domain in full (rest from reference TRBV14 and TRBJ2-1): EAGVTQFPSHSVIEKGQTVTLRCDPISGHDNLYWYRRVMGKEIKFLLHFVKESKQDESGMPNNRFLAERTGGTYSTLKVQPAELEDSGVYFCASSTGAYNEQFFGPGTRLTVL.

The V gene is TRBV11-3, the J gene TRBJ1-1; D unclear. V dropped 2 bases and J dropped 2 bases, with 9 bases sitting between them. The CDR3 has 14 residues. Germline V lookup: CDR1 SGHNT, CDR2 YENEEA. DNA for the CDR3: TGTGCCAGCAGCTTAATGGCCAGTAACACTGAAGCTTTCTTT. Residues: CASSLMASNTEAFF.

For the CDR3, the DNA is TGTGCCAGTAGTATGGGTACAGGTTCAAGTGAGCAGTTCTTC. Protein product: CASSMGTGSSEQFF. V usage is TRBV19 and J usage is TRBJ2-1; D might be TRBD1 (5 bases). V gave up 3 bases and J gave up 9 bases, with 15 bases separating them. Germline values: CDR1 LNHDA, CDR2 SQIVND (reference sequence). This CDR3 region has 14 residues.

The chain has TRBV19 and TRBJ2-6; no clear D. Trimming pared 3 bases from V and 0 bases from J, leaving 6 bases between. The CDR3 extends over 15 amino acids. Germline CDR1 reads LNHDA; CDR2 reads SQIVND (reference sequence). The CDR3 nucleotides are TGTGCCAGTAGTATCGCCTACTCTGGGGCCAACGTCCTGACTTTC. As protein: CASSIAYSGANVLTF.

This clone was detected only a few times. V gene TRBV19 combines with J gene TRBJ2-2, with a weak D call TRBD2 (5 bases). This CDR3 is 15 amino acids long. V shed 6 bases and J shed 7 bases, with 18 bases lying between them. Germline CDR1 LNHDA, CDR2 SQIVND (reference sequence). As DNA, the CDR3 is TGTGCCAGTAGACCAGGACTCCTGAACGGCGGGGAGCTGTTTTTT. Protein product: CASRPGLLNGGELFF.

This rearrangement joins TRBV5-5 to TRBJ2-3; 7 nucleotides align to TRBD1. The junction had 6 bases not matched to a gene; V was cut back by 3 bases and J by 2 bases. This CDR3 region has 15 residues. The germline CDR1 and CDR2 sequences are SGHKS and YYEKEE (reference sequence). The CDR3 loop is CASSSPGQITDTQYF. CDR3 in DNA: TGTGCCAGCAGCTCCCCGGGACAGATCACAGATACGCAGTATTTT. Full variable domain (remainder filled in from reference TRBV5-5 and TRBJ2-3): DAGVTQSPTHLIKTRGQQVTLRCSPISGHKSVSWYQQVLGQGPQFIFQYYEKEERGRGNFPDRFSARQFPNYSSELNVNALLLGDSALYLCASSSPGQITDTQYFGPGTRLTVL.

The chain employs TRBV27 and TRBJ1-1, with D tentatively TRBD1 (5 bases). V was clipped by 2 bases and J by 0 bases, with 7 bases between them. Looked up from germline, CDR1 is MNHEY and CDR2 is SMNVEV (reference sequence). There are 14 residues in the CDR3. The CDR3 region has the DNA TGTGCCAGCAGTTTAAGGGGAATGAACACTGAAGCTTTCTTT. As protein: CASSLRGMNTEAFF.

CDR3 region: CASSAPPTEAFF. The CDR3 coding sequence is TGTGCCAGCAGTGCCCCCCCTACTGAAGCTTTCTTT. This chain links TRBV2 with TRBJ1-1; D gene uncertain. Germline CDR1 and CDR2: SNHLY and FYNNEI. V was trimmed by 4 bases and J by 5 bases, leaving 8 bases between them. This CDR3 contains 12 residues.

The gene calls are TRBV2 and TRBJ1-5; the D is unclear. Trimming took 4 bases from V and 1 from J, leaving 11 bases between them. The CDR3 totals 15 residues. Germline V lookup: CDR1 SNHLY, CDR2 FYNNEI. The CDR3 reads CASSGGLESNQPQHF. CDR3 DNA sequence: TGTGCCAGCAGTGGTGGACTGGAGAGCAATCAGCCCCAGCATTTT.

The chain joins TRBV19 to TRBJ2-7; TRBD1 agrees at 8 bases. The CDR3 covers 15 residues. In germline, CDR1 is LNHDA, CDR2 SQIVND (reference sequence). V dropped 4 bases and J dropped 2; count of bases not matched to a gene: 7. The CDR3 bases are TGTGCCAGTAGTACCCGGACAGGGCCCCCCTACGAGCAGTACTTC. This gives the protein CASSTRTGPPYEQYF.

CDR3 residues: CASSLIAQETQYF. Written as DNA, the CDR3 is TGTGCCAGCAGCTTAATTGCGCAAGAGACCCAGTACTTC. This chain uses TRBV7-9 with TRBJ2-5, with unresolved D. Germline V lookup: CDR1 SEHNR, CDR2 FQNEAQ (reference sequence). The CDR3 is 13 residues long. Between the trimmed V and J ends, which lost 2 bases and 2 bases, there was a span of 6 bases.

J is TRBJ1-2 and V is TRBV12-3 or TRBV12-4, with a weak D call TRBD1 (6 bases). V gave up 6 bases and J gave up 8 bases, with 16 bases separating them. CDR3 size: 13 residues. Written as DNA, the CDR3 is TGTGCCAGCAGCCCAGGGGCCGCCGGGGGCTACACCTTC. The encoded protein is CASSPGAAGGYTF.

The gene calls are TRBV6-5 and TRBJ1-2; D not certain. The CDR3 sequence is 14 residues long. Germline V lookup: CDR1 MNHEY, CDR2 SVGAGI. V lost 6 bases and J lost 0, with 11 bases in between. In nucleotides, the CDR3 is TGTGCCAGCAGCGTTGCAACAGCTAACTATGGCTACACCTTC. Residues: CASSVATANYGYTF.

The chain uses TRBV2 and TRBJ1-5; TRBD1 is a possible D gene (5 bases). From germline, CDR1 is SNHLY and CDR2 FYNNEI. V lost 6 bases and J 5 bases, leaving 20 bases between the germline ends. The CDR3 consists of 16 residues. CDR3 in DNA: TGTGCCAGCAGCCCCCTCAGACAGCCTACCTATCAGCCCCAGCATTTT. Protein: CASSPLRQPTYQPQHF.

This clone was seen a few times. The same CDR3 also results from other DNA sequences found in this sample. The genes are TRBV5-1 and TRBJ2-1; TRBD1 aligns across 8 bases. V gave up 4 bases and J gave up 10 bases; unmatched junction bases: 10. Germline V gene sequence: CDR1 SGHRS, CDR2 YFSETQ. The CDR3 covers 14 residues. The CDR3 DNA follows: TGCGCCAGCAGCCCCGGGACAGGTGGGGTGGAGCAGTTCTTC. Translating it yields CASSPGTGGVEQFF.

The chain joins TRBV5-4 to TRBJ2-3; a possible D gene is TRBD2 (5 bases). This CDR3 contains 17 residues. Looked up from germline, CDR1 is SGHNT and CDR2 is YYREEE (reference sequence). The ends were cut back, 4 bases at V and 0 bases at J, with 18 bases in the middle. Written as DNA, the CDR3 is TGTGCCAGCAGCCGGGAAGGGCTCCTAGCTAGCACAGATACGCAGTATTTT. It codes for CASSREGLLASTDTQYF.

The CDR3 DNA reads TGTGCCAGCAGCCAAGGCCAGGGCTTCTACGAGCAGTACTTC. Its protein product is CASSQGQGFYEQYF. The rearrangement uses TRBV4-2 and TRBJ2-7; a possible D gene is TRBD1 (5 bases). The CDR3 is made up of 14 amino acids. The germline V gene encodes CDR1 LGHNA and CDR2 YNFKEQ. V lost 1 base to trimming and J lost 3 bases, with 10 bases between them.